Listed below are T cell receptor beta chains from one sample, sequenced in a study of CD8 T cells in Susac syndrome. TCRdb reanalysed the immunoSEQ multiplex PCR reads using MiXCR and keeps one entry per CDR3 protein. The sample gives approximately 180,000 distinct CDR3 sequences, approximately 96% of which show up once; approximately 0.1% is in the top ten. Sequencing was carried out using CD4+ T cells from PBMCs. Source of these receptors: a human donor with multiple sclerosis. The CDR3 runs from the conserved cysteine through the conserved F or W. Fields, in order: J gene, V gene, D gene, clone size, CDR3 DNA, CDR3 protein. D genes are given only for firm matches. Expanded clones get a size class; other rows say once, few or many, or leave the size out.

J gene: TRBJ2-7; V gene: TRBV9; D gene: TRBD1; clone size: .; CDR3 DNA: TGTGCCAGCTCTCGGACAGGGCAGCCCTACGAGCAGTACTTC; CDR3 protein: CASSRTGQPYEQYF
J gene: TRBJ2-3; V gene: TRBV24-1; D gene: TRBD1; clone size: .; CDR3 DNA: TGTGCCACCAGTGACCCTGGACAGGGAACAGATACGCAGTATTTT; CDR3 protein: CATSDPGQGTDTQYF
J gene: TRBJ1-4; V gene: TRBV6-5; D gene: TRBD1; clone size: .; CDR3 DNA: TGTGCCAGCAGTTATCGGGACAGGGGAGGAAAACTGTTTTTT; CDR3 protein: CASSYRDRGGKLFF
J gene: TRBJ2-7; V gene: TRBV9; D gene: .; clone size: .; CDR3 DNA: TGTGCCAGCAGCCCCCGAGGGGCCACCTACGAGCAGTACTTC; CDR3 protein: CASSPRGATYEQYF
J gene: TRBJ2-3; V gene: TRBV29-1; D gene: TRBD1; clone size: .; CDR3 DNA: TGCAGCGTTGTCCCATACAGGGGCGGGACAGATACGCAGTATTTT; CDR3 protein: CSVVPYRGGTDTQYF
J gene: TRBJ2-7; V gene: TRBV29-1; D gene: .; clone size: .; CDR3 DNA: TGCAGCGTCGCTAACAAGGGAAACAGGGCCCACGAGCAGTACTTC; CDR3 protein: CSVANKGNRAHEQYF
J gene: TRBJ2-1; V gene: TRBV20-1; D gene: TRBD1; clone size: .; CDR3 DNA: TGCAGTGCCCCGCCCCGGGACAGGGTCTACAATGAGCAGTTCTTC; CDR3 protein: CSAPPRDRVYNEQFF
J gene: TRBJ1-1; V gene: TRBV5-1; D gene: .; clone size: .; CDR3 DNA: TGCGCCAGCAGCTGGGGGTCGGGGAGGTCCACCACTGAAGCTTTCTTT; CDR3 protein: CASSWGSGRSTTEAFF
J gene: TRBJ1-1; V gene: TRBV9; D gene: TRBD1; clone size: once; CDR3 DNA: TGTGCCAGCGGCCCACAGGGGTGGAACACTGAAGCTTTCTTT; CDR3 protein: CASGPQGWNTEAFF
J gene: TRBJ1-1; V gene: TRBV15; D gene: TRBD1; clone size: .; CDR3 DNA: TGTGCCACCAGCAGAGATAGAGGAGGGGGCGGTGAAGCTTTCTTT; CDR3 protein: CATSRDRGGGGEAFF
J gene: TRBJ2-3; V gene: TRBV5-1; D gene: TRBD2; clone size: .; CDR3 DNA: TGCGCCAGCAGCTCGACTAGCGGGGGGGCAGATACGCAGTATTTT; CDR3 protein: CASSSTSGGADTQYF
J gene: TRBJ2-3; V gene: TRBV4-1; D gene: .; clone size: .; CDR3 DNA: TGCGCCAGCAGCCAGTTACCTAGCACAGATACGCAGTATTTT; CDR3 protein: CASSQLPSTDTQYF
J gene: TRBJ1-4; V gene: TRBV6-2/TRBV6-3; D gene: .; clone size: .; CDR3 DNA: TGTGCCAGCAGTTCCGCCCTTGGCCCGGGTAGGTTGAGAACGGAACTGTTTTTT; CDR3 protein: CASSSALGPGRLRTELFF
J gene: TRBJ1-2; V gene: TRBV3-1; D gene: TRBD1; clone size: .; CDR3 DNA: TGTGCCAGCAGCCCTCGGGGACAGGTTAACTATGGCTACACCTTC; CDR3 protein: CASSPRGQVNYGYTF
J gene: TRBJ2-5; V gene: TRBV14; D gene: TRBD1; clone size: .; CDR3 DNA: TGTGCCAGCAGTCGCGGGACAGGCCCCCAAGAGACCCAGTACTTC; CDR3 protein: CASSRGTGPQETQYF
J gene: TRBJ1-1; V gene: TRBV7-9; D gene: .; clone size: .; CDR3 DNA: TGTGCCAGCAGCCCGTGGGGACATCTGAACACTGAAGCTTTCTTT; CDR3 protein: CASSPWGHLNTEAFF
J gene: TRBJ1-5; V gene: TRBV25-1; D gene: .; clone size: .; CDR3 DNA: TGTGCCAGCAGGGGGACCGGAAACCTTGGGCAGCCCCAGCATTTT; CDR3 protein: CASRGTGNLGQPQHF
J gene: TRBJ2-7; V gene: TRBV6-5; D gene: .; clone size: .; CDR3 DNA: TGTGCCGGCCAACCCTCTAAGGGTTGGCAAGGCGAGCAGTACTTC; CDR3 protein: CAGQPSKGWQGEQYF
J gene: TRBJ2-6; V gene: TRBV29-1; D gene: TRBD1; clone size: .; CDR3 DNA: TGCAGCGTTGGGGGGACAGGGAACTCTGGGGCCAACGTCCTGACTTTC; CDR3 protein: CSVGGTGNSGANVLTF
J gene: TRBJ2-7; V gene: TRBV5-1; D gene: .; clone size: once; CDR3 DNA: TGCGCCAGCAGCTTGGGGGCACGGGATACCTACGAGCAGTACTTC; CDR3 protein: CASSLGARDTYEQYF
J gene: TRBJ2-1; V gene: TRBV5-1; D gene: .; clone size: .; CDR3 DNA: TGCGCCAGCAGTCTTACCCCTGGACTGTCCTCCTACAATGAGCAGTTCTTC; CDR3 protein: CASSLTPGLSSYNEQFF
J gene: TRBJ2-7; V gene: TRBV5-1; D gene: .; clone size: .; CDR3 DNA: TGCGCCAGCAGCTTGGAAGGGCATTACGAGCAGTACTTC; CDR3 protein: CASSLEGHYEQYF
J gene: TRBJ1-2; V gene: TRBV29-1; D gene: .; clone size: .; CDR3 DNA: TGCAGCGTTGAAGGCAGGGGTGGAGGCTACACCTTC; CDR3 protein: CSVEGRGGGYTF
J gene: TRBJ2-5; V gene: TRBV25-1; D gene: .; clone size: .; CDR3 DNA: TGTGCCAGCAGTGATATGGGGACGAGGCAAGAGACCCAGTACTTC; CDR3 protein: CASSDMGTRQETQYF
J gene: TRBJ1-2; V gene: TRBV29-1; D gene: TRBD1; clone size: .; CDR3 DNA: TGCAGCTTTCGACAGGGGAGTTCGGATGGCTACACCTTC; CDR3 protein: CSFRQGSSDGYTF
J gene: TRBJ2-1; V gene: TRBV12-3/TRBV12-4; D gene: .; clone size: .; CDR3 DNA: TGTGCCAGCAGCCTTAGGGGCTTCCGGCAGTTCTTC; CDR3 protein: CASSLRGFRQFF
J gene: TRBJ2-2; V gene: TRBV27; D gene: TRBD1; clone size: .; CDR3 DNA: TGTGCCAGCAGTTTGTCGGGACAGGGGTTTACCGGGGAGCTGTTTTTT; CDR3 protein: CASSLSGQGFTGELFF
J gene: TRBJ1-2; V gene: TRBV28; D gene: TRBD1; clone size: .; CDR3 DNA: TGTGCCAGCAGTTTAACGGGACAGCCAAGTCCTGGCTACACCTTC; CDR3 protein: CASSLTGQPSPGYTF
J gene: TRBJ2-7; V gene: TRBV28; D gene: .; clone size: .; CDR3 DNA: TGTGCCAGCAAACGAGGGGTCTACGAGCAGTACTTC; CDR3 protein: CASKRGVYEQYF
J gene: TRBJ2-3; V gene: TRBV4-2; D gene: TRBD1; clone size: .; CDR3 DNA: TGTGCCAGCAGCCAAGATGTACGGGGACAGGGGGCCTCAGATACGCAGTATTTT; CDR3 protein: CASSQDVRGQGASDTQYF
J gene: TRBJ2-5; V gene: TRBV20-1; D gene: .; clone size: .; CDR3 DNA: TGCAGTGTTAAGAGCGGTAACCAAGAGACCCAGTACTTC; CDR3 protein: CSVKSGNQETQYF
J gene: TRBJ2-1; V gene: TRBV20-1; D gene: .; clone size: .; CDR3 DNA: TGCAGTGCTAGAGGAAACAGCCCGAGCAATGAGCAGTTCTTC; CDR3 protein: CSARGNSPSNEQFF
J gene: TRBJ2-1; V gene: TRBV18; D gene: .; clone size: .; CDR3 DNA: TGTGCCAGCTCACCACCAATGGGGATCTCTCGCAATGAGCAGTTCTTC; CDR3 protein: CASSPPMGISRNEQFF
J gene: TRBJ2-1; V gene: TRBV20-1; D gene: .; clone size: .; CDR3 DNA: TGCAGTGCTAAAGGTGGGGCCTACAATGAGCAGTTCTTC; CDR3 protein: CSAKGGAYNEQFF
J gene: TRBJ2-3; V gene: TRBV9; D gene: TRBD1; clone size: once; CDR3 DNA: TGTGCCAGCAGCGTTGGGGGACAGGCAGATACGCAGTATTTT; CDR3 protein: CASSVGGQADTQYF
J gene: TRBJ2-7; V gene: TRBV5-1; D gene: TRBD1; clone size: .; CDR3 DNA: TGCGCCAGCAGCTTTCAAGTGACAGGGGATCCCTCCTACGAGCAGTACTTC; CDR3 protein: CASSFQVTGDPSYEQYF
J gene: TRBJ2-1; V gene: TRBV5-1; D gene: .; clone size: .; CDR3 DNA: TGCGCCAGCAGCTTGGAAGGGGGTCCTTTCGATGAGCAGTTCTTC; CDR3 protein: CASSLEGGPFDEQFF
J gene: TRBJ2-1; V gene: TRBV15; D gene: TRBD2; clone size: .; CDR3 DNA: TGTGCCACCAGCCTGGGACTAGCGGGGGGCAATGAGCAGTTCTTC; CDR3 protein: CATSLGLAGGNEQFF